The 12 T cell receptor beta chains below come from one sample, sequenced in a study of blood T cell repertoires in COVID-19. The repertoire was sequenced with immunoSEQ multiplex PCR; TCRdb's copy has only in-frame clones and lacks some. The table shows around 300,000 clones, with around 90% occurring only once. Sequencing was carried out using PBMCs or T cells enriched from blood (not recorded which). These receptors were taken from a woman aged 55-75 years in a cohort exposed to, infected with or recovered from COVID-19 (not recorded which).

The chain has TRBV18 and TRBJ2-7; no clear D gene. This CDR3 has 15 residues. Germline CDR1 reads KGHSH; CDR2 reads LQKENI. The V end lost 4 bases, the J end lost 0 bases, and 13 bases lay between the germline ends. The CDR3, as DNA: TGTGCCAGCTCACGCATCGGATCTAGCTCCTACGAGCAGTACTTC. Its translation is CASSRIGSSSYEQYF.

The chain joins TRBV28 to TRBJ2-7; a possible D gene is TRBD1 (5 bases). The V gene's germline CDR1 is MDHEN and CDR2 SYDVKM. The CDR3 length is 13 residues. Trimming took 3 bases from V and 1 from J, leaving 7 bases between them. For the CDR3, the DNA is TGTGCCAGCAGTTTGAAGGGGTCCTACGAGCAGTACTTC. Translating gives CASSLKGSYEQYF.

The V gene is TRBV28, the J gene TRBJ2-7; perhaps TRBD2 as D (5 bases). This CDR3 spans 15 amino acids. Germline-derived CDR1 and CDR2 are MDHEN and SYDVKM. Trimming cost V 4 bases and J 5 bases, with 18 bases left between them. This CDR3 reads CASSSPGLADDEQYF. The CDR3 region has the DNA TGTGCCAGCAGTTCGCCTGGGCTAGCTGACGACGAGCAGTACTTC.

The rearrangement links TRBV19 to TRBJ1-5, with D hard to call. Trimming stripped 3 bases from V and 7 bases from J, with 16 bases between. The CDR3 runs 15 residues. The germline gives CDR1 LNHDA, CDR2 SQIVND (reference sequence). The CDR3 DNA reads TGTGCCAGTAGTATTATCTCGACGGGTCCCCAGCCCCAGCATTTT. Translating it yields CASSIISTGPQPQHF.

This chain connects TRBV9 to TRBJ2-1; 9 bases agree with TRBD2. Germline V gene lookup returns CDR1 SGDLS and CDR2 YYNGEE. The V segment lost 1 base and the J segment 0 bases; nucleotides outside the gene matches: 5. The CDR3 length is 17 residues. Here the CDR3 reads CASSVWASGASYNEQFF. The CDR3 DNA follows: TGTGCCAGCAGCGTATGGGCTAGCGGGGCCTCCTACAATGAGCAGTTCTTC.

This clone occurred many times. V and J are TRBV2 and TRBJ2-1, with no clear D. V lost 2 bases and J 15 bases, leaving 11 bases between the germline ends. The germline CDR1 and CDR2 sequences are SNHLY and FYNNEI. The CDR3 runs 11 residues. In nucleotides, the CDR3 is TGTGCCAGCAGTGAAAACAGAGTTGTGTTCTTC. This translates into CASSENRVVFF. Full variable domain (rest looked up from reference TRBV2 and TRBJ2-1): EPEVTQTPSHQVTQMGQEVILRCVPISNHLYFYWYRQILGQKVEFLVSFYNNEISEKSEIFDDQFSVERPDGSNFTLKIRSTKLEDSAMYFCASSENRVVFFGPGTRLTVL.

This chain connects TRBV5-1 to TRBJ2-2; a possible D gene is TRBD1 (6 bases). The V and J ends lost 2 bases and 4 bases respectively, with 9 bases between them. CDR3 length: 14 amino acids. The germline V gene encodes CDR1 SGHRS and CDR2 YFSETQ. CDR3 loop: CASSFTGFTGELFF. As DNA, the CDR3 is TGCGCCAGCAGCTTTACAGGGTTCACCGGGGAGCTGTTTTTT. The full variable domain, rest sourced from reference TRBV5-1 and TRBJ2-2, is KAGVTQTPRYLIKTRGQQVTLSCSPISGHRSVSWYQQTPGQGLQFLFEYFSETQRNKGNFPGRFSGRQFSNSRSEMNVSTLELGDSALYLCASSFTGFTGELFFGEGSRLTVL.

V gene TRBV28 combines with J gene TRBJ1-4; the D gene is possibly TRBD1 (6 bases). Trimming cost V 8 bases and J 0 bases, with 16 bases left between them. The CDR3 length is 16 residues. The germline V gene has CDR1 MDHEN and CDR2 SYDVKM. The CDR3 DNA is TGTGCCAGCCGGGGGGCGGGGAGTTCAACTAATGAAAAACTGTTTTTT. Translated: CASRGAGSSTNEKLFF.

The CDR3 sequence: CASSDSKSSGTRGNEQFF. CDR3 in DNA: TGTGCCAGCAGTGACTCGAAAAGCTCCGGGACTAGGGGCAATGAGCAGTTCTTC. This chain links TRBV6-4 with TRBJ2-1, with TRBD2 matching 8 bases. Germline V gives CDR1 MRHNA, CDR2 SNTAGT. V trimming: 0 bases; J trimming: 6 bases; junction bases outside the gene matches: 13. This CDR3 is 18 amino acids long.

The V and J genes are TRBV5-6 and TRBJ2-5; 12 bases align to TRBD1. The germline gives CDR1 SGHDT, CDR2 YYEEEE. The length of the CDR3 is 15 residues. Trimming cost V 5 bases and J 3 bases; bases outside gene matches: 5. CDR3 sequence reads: CASSPGTGGKETQYF. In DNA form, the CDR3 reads TGTGCCAGCAGTCCCGGGACAGGGGGCAAAGAGACCCAGTACTTC.

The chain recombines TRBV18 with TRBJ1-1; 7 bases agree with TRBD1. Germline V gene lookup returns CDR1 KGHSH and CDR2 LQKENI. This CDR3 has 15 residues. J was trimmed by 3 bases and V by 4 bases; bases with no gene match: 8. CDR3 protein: CASSLPGTVYTEAFF. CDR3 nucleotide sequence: TGTGCCAGCTCACTTCCCGGGACAGTGTACACTGAAGCTTTCTTT. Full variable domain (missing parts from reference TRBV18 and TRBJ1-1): NAGVMQNPRHLVRRRGQEARLRCSPMKGHSHVYWYRQLPEEGLKFMVYLQKENIIDESGMPKERFSAEFPKEGPSILRIQQVVRGDSAAYFCASSLPGTVYTEAFFGQGTRLTVV.

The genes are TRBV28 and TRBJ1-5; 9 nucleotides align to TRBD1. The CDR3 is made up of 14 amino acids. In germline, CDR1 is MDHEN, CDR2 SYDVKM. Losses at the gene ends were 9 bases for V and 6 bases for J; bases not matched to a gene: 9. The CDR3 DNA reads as TGTGCCAGTTTTTCCGGGACAGGGTCTCAGCCCCAGCATTTT. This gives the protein CASFSGTGSQPQHF.